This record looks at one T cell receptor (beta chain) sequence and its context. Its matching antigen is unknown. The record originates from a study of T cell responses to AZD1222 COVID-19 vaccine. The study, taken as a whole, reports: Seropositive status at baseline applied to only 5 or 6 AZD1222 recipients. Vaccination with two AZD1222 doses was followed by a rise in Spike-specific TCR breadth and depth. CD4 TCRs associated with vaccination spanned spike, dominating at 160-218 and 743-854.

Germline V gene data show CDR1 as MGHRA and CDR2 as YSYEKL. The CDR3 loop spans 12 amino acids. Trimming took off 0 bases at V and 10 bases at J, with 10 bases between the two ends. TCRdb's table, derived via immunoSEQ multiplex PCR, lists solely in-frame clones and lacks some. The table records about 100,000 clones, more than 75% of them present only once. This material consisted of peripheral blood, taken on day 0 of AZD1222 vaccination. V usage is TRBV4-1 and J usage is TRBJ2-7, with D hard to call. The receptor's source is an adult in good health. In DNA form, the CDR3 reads TGCGCCAGCAGCCAAGACAGAGGCAACCAGTACTTC. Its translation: CASSQDRGNQYF.